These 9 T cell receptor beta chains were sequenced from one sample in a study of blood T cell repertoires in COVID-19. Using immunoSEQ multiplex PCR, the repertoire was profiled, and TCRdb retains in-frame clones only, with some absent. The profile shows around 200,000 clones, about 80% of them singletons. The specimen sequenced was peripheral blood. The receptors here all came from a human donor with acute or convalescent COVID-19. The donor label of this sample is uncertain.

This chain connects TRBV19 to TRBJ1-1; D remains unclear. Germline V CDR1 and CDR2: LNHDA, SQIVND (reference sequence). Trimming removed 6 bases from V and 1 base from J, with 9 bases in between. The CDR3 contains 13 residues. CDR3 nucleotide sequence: TGTGCCAGTAGCCAAACAGCGAACACTGAAGCTTTCTTT. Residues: CASSQTANTEAFF.

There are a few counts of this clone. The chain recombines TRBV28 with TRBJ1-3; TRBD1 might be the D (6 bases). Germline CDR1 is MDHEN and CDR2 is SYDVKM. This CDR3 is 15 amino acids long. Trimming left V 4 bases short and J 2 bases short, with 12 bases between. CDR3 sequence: CASSSEGEAGNTIYF. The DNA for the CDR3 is TGTGCCAGCAGTTCCGAGGGGGAAGCTGGAAACACCATATATTTT. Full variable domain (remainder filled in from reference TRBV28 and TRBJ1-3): DVKVTQSSRYLVKRTGEKVFLECVQDMDHENMFWYRQDPGLGLRLIYFSYDVKMKEKGDIPEGYSVSREKKERFSLILESASTNQTSMYLCASSSEGEAGNTIYFGEGSWLTVV.

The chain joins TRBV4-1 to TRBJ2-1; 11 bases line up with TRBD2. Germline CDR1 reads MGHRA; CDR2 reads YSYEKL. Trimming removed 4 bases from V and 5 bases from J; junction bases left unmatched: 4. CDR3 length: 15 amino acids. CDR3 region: CASSPGLAADNEQFF. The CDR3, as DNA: TGCGCCAGCAGCCCGGGACTAGCGGCGGACAATGAGCAGTTCTTC.

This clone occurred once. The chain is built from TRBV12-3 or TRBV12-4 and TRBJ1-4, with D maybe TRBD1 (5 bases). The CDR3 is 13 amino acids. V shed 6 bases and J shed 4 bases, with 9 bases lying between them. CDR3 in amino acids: CASSRQHNEKLFF. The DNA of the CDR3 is TGTGCCAGCAGCCGACAGCATAATGAAAAACTGTTTTTT.

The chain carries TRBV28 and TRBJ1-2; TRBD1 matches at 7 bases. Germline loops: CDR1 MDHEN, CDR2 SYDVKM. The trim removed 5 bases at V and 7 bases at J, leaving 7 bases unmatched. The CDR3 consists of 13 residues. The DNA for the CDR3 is TGTGCCAGCAGTGAGACAGGGAGAAGTGGCTACACCTTC. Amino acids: CASSETGRSGYTF.

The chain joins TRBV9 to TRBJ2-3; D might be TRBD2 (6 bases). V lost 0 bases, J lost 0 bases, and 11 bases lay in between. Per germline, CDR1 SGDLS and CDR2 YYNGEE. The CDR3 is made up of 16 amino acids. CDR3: CASSVAGGISTDTQYF. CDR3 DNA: TGTGCCAGCAGCGTAGCTGGGGGGATTAGCACAGATACGCAGTATTTT.

Here the CDR3 reads CSARSGGAKYEQYF. The CDR3 nucleotides read TGCAGCGCCAGATCGGGTGGGGCGAAGTACGAGCAGTACTTC. This chain joins TRBV29-1 and TRBJ2-7, with D tentatively TRBD1 (5 bases). Germline assignment: CDR1 SQVTM and CDR2 ANQGSEA. V lost 7 bases and J 4 bases, leaving 20 bases between the germline ends. This CDR3 contains 14 residues.

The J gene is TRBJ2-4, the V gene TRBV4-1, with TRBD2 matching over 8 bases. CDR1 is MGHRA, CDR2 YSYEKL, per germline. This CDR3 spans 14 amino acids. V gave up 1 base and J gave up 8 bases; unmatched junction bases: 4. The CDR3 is CASSQAGGRDIQYF. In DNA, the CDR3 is TGCGCCAGCAGCCAAGCGGGGGGGCGCGACATTCAGTACTTC.

CDR3: CASSLGRGPNTGELFF. As DNA, the CDR3 is TGCGCCAGCAGCTTAGGCAGGGGTCCTAACACCGGGGAGCTGTTTTTT. V is TRBV5-1 and J is TRBJ2-2; possibly TRBD1 for D (6 bases). Germline assignment: CDR1 SGHRS and CDR2 YFSETQ. CDR3 length: 16 amino acids. Trimming took 2 bases from V and 2 from J, leaving 13 bases between them.